Included here is one T cell receptor (beta chain) sequence, with context. Its antigen is unidentified. The sample is drawn from a study of early T cells in non-severe SARS-CoV-2 infection. Study at large: Unsorted whole blood bulk RNA was sequenced, with unpaired chains.

Attachment of unique molecular identifiers was made to individual cDNA molecules. A single record per CDR3 protein comes from TCRdb applying MiXCR to the 5' RACE reads. The data hold 66,000 or so distinct CDR3 sequences, with 11% observed a single time. Study results and limitations: Matching with VDJdb favored anti-spike CD8 responses (missing private and CD4 specificities).

Germline loops: CDR1 SGHVS, CDR2 FQNEAQ. Between the trimmed V and J ends, which lost 1 base and 1 base, there was a span of 5 bases. This CDR3 is 14 amino acids long. The clonotype comes from an adult who was a healthcare worker with PCR-confirmed SARS-CoV-2 infection or an uninfected control (not recorded which). Source material: whole blood. J is TRBJ2-4 and V is TRBV7-8, with D unclear. DNA of the CDR3: TGTGCCAGCAGCTTAGGGGTGGCCAAAAACATTCAGTACTTC. Amino acids: CASSLGVAKNIQYF.